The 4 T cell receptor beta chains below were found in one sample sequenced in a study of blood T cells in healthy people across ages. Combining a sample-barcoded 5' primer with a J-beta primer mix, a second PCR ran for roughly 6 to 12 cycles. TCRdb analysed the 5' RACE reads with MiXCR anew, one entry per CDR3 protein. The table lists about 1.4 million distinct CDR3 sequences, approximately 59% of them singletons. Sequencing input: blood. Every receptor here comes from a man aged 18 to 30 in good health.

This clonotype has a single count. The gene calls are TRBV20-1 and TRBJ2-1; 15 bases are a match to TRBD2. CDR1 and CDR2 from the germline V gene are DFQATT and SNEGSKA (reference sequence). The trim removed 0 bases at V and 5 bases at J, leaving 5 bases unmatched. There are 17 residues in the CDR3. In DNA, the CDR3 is TGCAGTGCTAGAGACTTGGGACTAGCGGGGGGCAACAATGAGCAGTTCTTC. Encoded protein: CSARDLGLAGGNNEQFF.

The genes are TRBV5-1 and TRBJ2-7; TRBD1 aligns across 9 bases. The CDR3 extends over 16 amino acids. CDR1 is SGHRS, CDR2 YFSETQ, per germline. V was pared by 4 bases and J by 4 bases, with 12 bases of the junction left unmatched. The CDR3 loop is CASSPGSRTGDYEQYF. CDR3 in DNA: TGCGCCAGCAGCCCCGGGTCACGGACAGGGGATTACGAGCAGTACTTC.

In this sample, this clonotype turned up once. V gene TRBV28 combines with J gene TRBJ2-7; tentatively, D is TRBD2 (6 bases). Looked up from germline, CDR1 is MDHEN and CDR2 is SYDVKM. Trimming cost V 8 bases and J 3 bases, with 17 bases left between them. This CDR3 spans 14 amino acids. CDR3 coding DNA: TGTGCCAGCCGAACGGGAGTTGCGAGCTACGAGCAGTACTTC. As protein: CASRTGVASYEQYF.

The chain's CDR3 is CSVGDGYTF. The DNA of the CDR3 is TGCAGCGTAGGCGACGGCTACACCTTC. The chain recombines TRBV29-1 with TRBJ1-2; D unresolved. The V and J ends lost 6 bases and 8 bases respectively, with 7 bases between them. Germline loops: CDR1 SQVTM, CDR2 ANQGSEA. This CDR3 comprises 9 residues. The variable domain in full, with the rest retrieved from reference TRBV29-1 and TRBJ1-2, is SAVISQKPSRDICQRGTSLTIQCQVDSQVTMMFWYRQQPGQSLTLIATANQGSEATYESGFVIDKFPISRPNLTFSTLTVSNMSPEDSSIYLCSVGDGYTFGSGTRLTVV.